The 7 T cell receptor beta chains reported below all come from one sample, sequenced in a study of T-cell reconstitution after alpha-beta-depleted transplantation in children. The library targeted TCRbeta and was prepared with unique molecular identifiers. TCRdb recomputed calls from the PCR reads with MiXCR, one row per CDR3 protein. The sample yields about 610,000 distinct CDR3 sequences, over 9.5% seen once. The sequences come from PBMCs from the stem cell graft donor, collected from the stem cell graft. Receptors originate from a human donor who donated a stem cell graft to a child with acute myeloid leukemia.

This clonotype has a handful of counts. This chain links TRBV5-1 with TRBJ2-7; possibly TRBD2 for D (7 bases). This CDR3 has 15 amino acids. Germline-derived CDR1 and CDR2 are SGHRS and YFSETQ. Trimming removed 4 bases at V and 6 bases at J, with 20 bases between. CDR3 protein: CASSQGGGSGVEQYF. The DNA of the CDR3 is TGCGCCAGCAGCCAAGGGGGGGGAAGTGGAGTCGAGCAGTACTTC.

This clonotype was counted only a few times. The rearrangement links TRBV28 to TRBJ2-5; 10 bases match TRBD2. CDR3 length equals 16 residues. Germline V CDR1 and CDR2: MDHEN, SYDVKM. Germline trimming cut 8 bases from V and 5 bases from J; bases unmatched to any gene: 14. CDR3 residues: CASSQSSGSALETQYF. DNA for the CDR3: TGTGCCAGCTCTCAATCTAGCGGGAGCGCCCTCGAGACCCAGTACTTC.

The chain is built from TRBV7-8 and TRBJ2-1; the match to TRBD2 covers 8 bases. CDR1 SGHVS and CDR2 FQNEAQ come from the germline V gene. This CDR3 has 17 residues. V dropped 6 bases and J dropped 8; count of bases not matched to a gene: 18. The CDR3 nucleotides read TGTGCCAGCAGATTTAGTGTGGCGGGGGGAACGGGGGATGAGCAGTTCTTC. Its protein product is CASRFSVAGGTGDEQFF.

In this sample, this clonotype turned up many times. DNA of the CDR3: TGTGCCAGCAGCGCCAAAGACAGGGGGGACCCAAAGCAGTACTTC. It encodes CASSAKDRGDPKQYF. J is TRBJ2-7 and V is TRBV7-3, with 9 bases fitting TRBD1. Germline CDR1 and CDR2: SGHTA and FQGTGA. J was trimmed by 8 bases and V by 5 bases; bases with no gene match: 13. The CDR3 has 15 residues.

This clonotype was seen more than once but under ten times. The gene calls are TRBV7-8 and TRBJ2-3, with D possibly TRBD2 on 5 matching bases. V lost 4 bases to trimming and J lost 6 bases, with 8 bases between them. The germline V gene has CDR1 SGHVS and CDR2 FQNEAQ. The CDR3 runs 12 residues. CDR3 in amino acids: CASSSKRDTQYF. As DNA, the CDR3 is TGTGCCAGCAGCTCTAAGCGGGATACGCAGTATTTT.

This clonotype appeared many times. The gene calls are TRBV5-1 and TRBJ2-1; D tentatively reads TRBD1 or TRBD2 (5 bases each). The ends were cut back, 4 bases at V and 2 bases at J, with 13 bases in the middle. The CDR3 has 15 amino acids. The germline V gene has CDR1 SGHRS and CDR2 YFSETQ. CDR3 sequence: CASSLEGSTYNEQFF. In nucleotides, the CDR3 is TGCGCCAGCAGCCTCGAGGGGAGCACCTACAATGAGCAGTTCTTC.

Note on this clonotype: Since a much larger clone is just one base distant, this may be a read error. The rearrangement links TRBV4-2 to TRBJ1-1; a weak D match, TRBD1 (5 bases). The CDR3 sequence is 14 residues long. Per germline, CDR1 LGHNA and CDR2 YNFKEQ. With 4 bases removed from V and 4 bases from J, the gap between germline ends came to 13 bases. The CDR3 here is CASSRPGVSTEAFF. The CDR3 coding sequence is TGTGCCAGCAGCCGACCGGGGGTGAGCACTGAAGCTTTCTTT.